This T cell receptor beta chain was found in a study of cytomegalovirus exposure and HLA in healthy donors (dated by TCRdb to between 2016 and 2019). With regard to the full study: An earlier analysis of 587 of the donors reported about 260 Gb of sequence data and 100 million to 120 million unique TCR beta sequences obtained from about 179 million T cells. An early release covering roughly 600 HLA-typed donors comprised roughly 300 gigabases of sequencing data and some 79 million unique TCR sequences. Of the 300 to 500 genotyped donors, 81% were placed in the genetic ancestry cluster associated with self-reported Caucasian donors. The study aimed to test whether signatures of past pathogen exposure could be identified by cataloging public T cell receptors. The T cell repertoires of 550 to 850 subjects were profiled by immunosequencing and related to cytomegalovirus serostatus. Along with the approximately 600-subject first cohort, a separate validation cohort of some 130 different subjects was used. To predict cytomegalovirus infection status, the study brought together high-throughput TCR immunosequencing, statistical association of individual TCRs with disease status, and machine learning. To study patterns of TCR occurrence, a later analysis re-analyzed previously published TCR beta repertoires from around 660 donors and added high-resolution HLA genotyping. Rather than drawing on any new phenotypic data, the later analysis identified candidate immune exposures from TCR beta sequences and the way those sequences occurred across donors. An earlier analysis of some 600 of the donors applied high-throughput TCR beta sequencing to assess whether each TCR beta V gene segment acted as functional or pseudogenic. Donor age, sex, ethnicity and CMV serostatus were compiled together with the repertoire data. In a later genetic analysis, genome-wide SNP genotypes for about three fifths of the roughly 670 donors were used, and that subset was treated as a discovery cohort. Every repertoire in the discovery cohort had been generated on one and the same sequencing platform. HLA typing included class I and class II loci at four-digit resolution. The number of donors typed differed by locus, with about 629-640 for A, B, C, DRB1 and DQB1, around 500 for DQA1, over 600 for DPA1, and 472 for DPB1. Because of strong linkage in the cohort, roughly five DR-DQ haplotypes were treated as single units for association and clustering. On average, roughly 240,000 unique TCR beta nucleotide sequences were sequenced per donor among some 430 genotyped donors of the cohort, with around 19% of those sequences being non-productive.

CDR1 and CDR2 are drawn from the germline V gene: MGHRA, YSYEKL. The CDR3 goes from the cysteine to the phenylalanine over 13 residues. Only the CDR3 DNA is retained, 39 bases long and in frame from the first base. Relative to germline, V is 2 bases shorter and J is 4 bases shorter, with 8 bases between their ends. Library generation was performed with the immunoSEQ multiplex PCR assay. For the multiplex PCR, a mixture combining 60 forward primers for TCR Vbeta segments and 13 reverse primers for TCR Jbeta segments was used. Amplification of the CDR3 region of rearranged TCR beta genes was performed with a multiplex PCR assay on genomic DNA. The amplified TCR beta libraries were sequenced on the Illumina HiSeq System as 87-base-pair reads. Regarding the original processing steps: A later analysis counted tens of millions of unique TCR beta chains across the 670 or so repertoires, and approximately 11 million of these chains were shared by at least two donors. To remove PCR and sequencing errors, raw reads were error-corrected and collapsed into unique sequences using a nearest-neighbor algorithm that merged closely related sequences. To assign V, D and J gene segments, CDR3 sequences were aligned to IMGT reference sequences. For a sequence to be retained, a match of at least six nucleotides to both a V gene segment and a J gene segment was required. A rearrangement counted as productive if the CDR3 had no stop codons and remained in frame with V and J, and every other rearrangement counted as non-productive. CDR3 was defined by IMGT convention, running from the second conserved V-encoded cysteine to the conserved J-encoded phenylalanine. Sequences without an unambiguous match to a single V gene segment were excluded from the earlier analysis of over 500 of the donors. An earlier analysis of fewer than 750 of the donors called V segments functional above 56.7% productive rearrangements and segregating when the between-donor standard deviation exceeded 5%. To diagnose cytomegalovirus status from the catalog of TCR beta chain sequences, a statistical classification framework was built. A later analysis assigned V and J genes by comparing TCR nucleotide sequences with IMGT/GENE-DB human TR gene sequences. The TCRdist pipeline was used in a later analysis to assign CDR3 sequences and most-parsimonious VDJ recombination scenarios. A later analysis defined each TCR beta chain by its CDR3 amino acid sequence plus V-gene family, and excluded reads lacking a unique V-gene family. As a way to deal with suspected cross-contamination and a sequencing artifact, a later analysis dropped approximately 570 nucleotide sequences that were highly shared and had low generation probability. In a later analysis, a clonal expansion index was calculated for each public chain from normalized within-repertoire ranks of inferred template counts. Generation probabilities in a later analysis came from a VDJ recombination model fitted to out-of-frame rearrangements, and those results were checked against IGoR. In a later analysis, hypergeometric tests were used to score TCR-TCR, TCR-HLA and TCR-CMV co-occurrence, with a repertoire-size bias correction applied to TCR pairs. In a later analysis, false discovery rates were estimated by permuting HLA or CMV assignments 20 times. In a later analysis, co-occurring TCRs were grouped using DBSCAN, and TCRdist sequence similarity was added for clustering within HLA-allele-positive subsets. Repertoires with fewer than 30,000 or more than 120,000 public chains, plus five repertoires with anomalous nucleotide sharing, were excluded from co-occurrence clustering. TCRdb took over this immuneACCESS table, retaining in-frame rearrangements with V and J assigned. Such tables are incomplete; in checked studies, under half of the missing clones stem from an unresolved V gene, and the remainder is unexplained. The V and J calls and clone size are taken from that table; D and trimming were inferred from the DNA. In all, the sample holds 150,000 to 200,000 clones, and roughly 79% of those were seen once. The ten largest clones capture less than 2% of the sample.

The cohort was made up of approximately 670 healthy bone marrow donors. At the time of sampling, every cohort member was nominally healthy, though immune exposures that went unrecorded were likely present. The donor was CMV seronegative and was included in the group of a few hundred seronegative cohort members. A peripheral blood sample was collected from each donor, and TCR beta sequencing was performed on peripheral blood mononuclear cells. The Qiagen DNeasy Blood Extraction Kit was used to extract genomic DNA from the blood cell samples. What the research found in general, with its limitations: Most CMV-associated TCR beta chains appeared to be HLA-restricted in a later analysis, and the HLA associations seemed to be driven largely by CMV exposure. In a later analysis, TCR association rates were found to vary across HLA loci, with the most associated TCRs seen for DRB1 alleles and the fewest for HLA-C alleles. Because counts were too low, about 15 rarely observed V segments, including chromosome 9 orphons, were left out of the earlier analysis of several hundred of the donors. This cohort had only TCR beta chains sequenced, and the lack of alpha or paired-chain data limited which features could be detected. Linkage disequilibrium might explain the correlated functional status among segregating V segments, but an unknown experimental factor could not be excluded. Compared with equally common non-associated chains, HLA-associated TCR beta chains in a later analysis were more clonally expanded and had lower generation probabilities. Some IMGT-functional V segments, including TRBV6-2 and TRBV6-3, could not be distinguished by the 87-base-pair reads and were therefore excluded. A further reported finding was that TCR beta sequences accurately predicted the HLA-A and HLA-B alleles for most subjects in the first cohort. It was suggested by the authors that the approach could potentially be generalized to other disease states and immunological phenotypes. An earlier analysis of some 560 of the donors showed that most TCR beta V segments appeared in productive rearrangements either about 87% or about 30% of the time, which broadly matched IMGT annotations. A later genetic analysis associated a missense DCLRE1C variant with V-gene and J-gene trimming of TCR beta chains, and an independent cohort replicated the association. CMV serostatus was the only immune exposure information available for the cohort. Across donors, most TCR sequences were observed very rarely, whereas some public TCRs were present in many individuals. When HLA alleles, especially DR and DQ, strongly co-occurred, TCR associations were difficult to assign to individual alleles. The classifier was reported to diagnose cytomegalovirus status with high specificity and sensitivity in both the original and validation cohorts. A later analysis associated 17,000 or so TCR beta sequences with specific HLA alleles at a false discovery rate of 0.05. Three of the identified cytomegalovirus-associated TCR beta chains were confirmed in vitro to be specific for cytomegalovirus antigens. The study listed 150 to 200 TCR beta chains as associated with cytomegalovirus. HLA typing was unavailable for some donors at each locus, so association tests used only the typed subset. A group of highly shared sequence variants was considered likely to be a technical artifact of the sequencing pipeline. Several of the top co-occurrence clusters appeared to be linked to parvovirus B19, influenza, CMV and Epstein-Barr virus, according to a later analysis. The presence/absence analyses assumed that sequencing depth was roughly uniform across donors, and that assumption may not be true. According to a later genetic analysis, donors in an Asian-associated ancestry cluster had fewer N-insertions in productive TCRs than the approximately 700-donor mean.

About this clone itself: The clone's antigen remains unknown. The record has no base qualities; no much larger clone is one base away.

Material for sequencing was PBMCs. The clonotype comes from a man aged 25 to 40 in good health and CMV-seronegative. The rearranged segments are TRBV4-1 and TRBJ1-1; D gene: possibly TRBD1, on 6 matching bases. For the CDR3, the sequence is CASSQIGGTEAFF. Read as DNA, the sequence is TGCGCCAGCAGCCAAATAGGGGGCACTGAAGCTTTCTTT.